The T cell receptor (beta chain) described here comes from a study of cytomegalovirus exposure and HLA in healthy donors. Study details: Of 350 to 400 genotyped donors, roughly 81% grouped in the Caucasian-associated ancestry cluster. Regarding the study as a whole: The authors later linked a missense DCLRE1C variant to TCR beta V- and J-gene trimming. Within the data, a cluster of highly shared sequence variants was likely a sequencing artifact. The authors listed around 150 TCR beta chains as cytomegalovirus-associated.

The PCR made use of 60 Vbeta and 13 Jbeta primers. Measured with immunoSEQ multiplex PCR; TCRdb has only the in-frame clones, and not every one. The sample consists of some 160,000 clones, approximately 82% of them appearing once. For this clone: Its cognate antigen is unknown.

CDR1 and CDR2 from the germline V gene are MNHNY and SVGAGI (reference sequence). V lost 0 bases and J lost 4, with 3 bases in between. The length of the CDR3 is 13 residues. The sequence was obtained from a male donor in good health and CMV-seronegative. The specimen was PBMCs. The chain carries TRBV6-6 and TRBJ2-2; no clear D. CDR3 residues: CASSYSSTGELFF. The CDR3 bases are TGTGCCAGCAGTTACTCGAGCACCGGGGAGCTGTTTTTT.